This T cell receptor (beta chain) derives from a study of blood T cell repertoires in COVID-19. The CDR3 contains 14 residues. Germline V gene sequence: CDR1 MNHEY, CDR2 SVGAGI. The ends were cut back, 8 bases at V and 0 bases at J, with 14 bases in the middle. Per the original data handling: Amplifying reference gene primers gave estimates of nucleated cell counts. The table came from immunoSEQ multiplex PCR; TCRdb's copy has only in-frame clones and leaves some out. The D gene and trimming were derived from the DNA, and the V and J assignments and clone size from that table. The top ten hold roughly a sixth of the sample, which has about 160,000 clones, 90% seen once.

The TCR comes from a man aged 55 to 70 with active or convalescent COVID-19. The sequenced sample consisted of peripheral blood. The chain links TRBV6-5 to TRBJ2-7; possibly TRBD2 for D (6 bases). This CDR3 reads CASSSEPLSYEQYF. In nucleotides, the CDR3 is TGTGCCAGCTCTAGCGAACCGCTCTCCTACGAGCAGTACTTC.